This T cell receptor beta chain was sequenced for a study of PD-1 blockade in mismatch repair-deficient tumors. Study-level information: Patients had around 11 mismatch repair-deficient cancer types and were previously treated and progressing.

The CDR3 extends over 16 amino acids. Germline V gene lookup returns CDR1 SGHAT and CDR2 FQNNGV. V dropped 2 bases and J dropped 0 bases, with 11 bases sitting between them. Using immunoSEQ multiplex PCR, the repertoire was profiled, and TCRdb retains in-frame clones only, with some absent. The data contain about 110,000 clones, 60% to 85% of them seen just once; the ten biggest clones take up 4.7%. Mismatch repair deficiency was confirmed in all patients, by PCR or immunohistochemistry. The genes are TRBV11-2 and TRBJ2-1; D gene uncertain. The sequences come from peripheral blood, collected around 60 weeks after starting pembrolizumab. The sequence derives from an adult with mismatch repair-deficient cancer. CDR3 coding DNA: TGTGCCAGCAGCTTATCCGGAGCCAGCTCCTACAATGAGCAGTTCTTC. It translates to CASSLSGASSYNEQFF.